This TCR beta chain emerged from a study of T cell responses to AZD1222 COVID-19 vaccine. The method was immunoSEQ multiplex PCR; TCRdb's version includes in-frame clones alone and lacks a portion of them. The table lists 90,000 to 150,000 clones, roughly 90% of them singletons. In germline, CDR1 is SNHLY, CDR2 FYNNEI. This CDR3 spans 15 amino acids. V was shortened by 6 bases and J by 5 bases, with 19 bases between the two germline ends. The rearrangement uses TRBV2 and TRBJ1-1; weak D call: TRBD1 (5 bases). The source is an adult in good health. The sample in question was peripheral blood, obtained on day 0 of AZD1222 vaccination. The CDR3: CASSGIRQRSTEAFF. CDR3 DNA sequence: TGTGCCAGCAGCGGAATCCGACAGCGATCTACTGAAGCTTTCTTT. Combining the CDR3 with reference TRBV2 and TRBJ1-1 gives the whole variable domain EPEVTQTPSHQVTQMGQEVILRCVPISNHLYFYWYRQILGQKVEFLVSFYNNEISEKSEIFDDQFSVERPDGSNFTLKIRSTKLEDSAMYFCASSGIRQRSTEAFFGQGTRLTVV.